The 11 T cell receptor beta chains in this list originate from one sample, sequenced in a study of T-cell reconstitution after alpha-beta-depleted transplantation in children. The TCRbeta library was prepared with unique molecular identifiers. TCRdb re-called the PCR reads with MiXCR, one entry per CDR3 protein. This table has 300,000 to 400,000 distinct CDR3 sequences, 15% to 20% appearing once. Here the sequenced sample was PBMCs, mostly from graft donor cells, taken 360 days after TCRalphabeta/CD19-depleted stem cell transplant. All receptors come from a male patient aged 2 to 10 who had a stem cell transplant for acute lymphoblastic leukemia, so the T cells may come from the graft donor.

This clonotype was found a few times. This chain connects TRBV14 to TRBJ2-3; TRBD1 matches at 9 bases. V shed 0 bases, J shed 1 base, and the junction held 5 bases outside the gene matches. Germline loops: CDR1 SGHDN, CDR2 FVKESK. The CDR3 has 17 amino acids. The CDR3 nucleotides read TGTGCCAGCAGCCAAGAAAGGCGGACAGGGGGCACAGATACGCAGTATTTT. This gives the protein CASSQERRTGGTDTQYF. Drawing the rest from reference TRBV14 and TRBJ2-3, the complete variable domain is EAGVTQFPSHSVIEKGQTVTLRCDPISGHDNLYWYRRVMGKEIKFLLHFVKESKQDESGMPNNRFLAERTGGTYSTLKVQPAELEDSGVYFCASSQERRTGGTDTQYFGPGTRLTVL.

This clonotype was seen a few times. The V gene is TRBV20-1, the J gene TRBJ1-3; TRBD1 agrees at 8 bases. The V and J ends lost 6 bases and 4 bases, in that order; junction bases with no gene match: 11. CDR1 DFQATT and CDR2 SNEGSKA come from the germline V gene (reference sequence). The CDR3 contains 15 residues. The CDR3 loop reads CSAIPWTGSGNTIYF. CDR3 nucleotides: TGCAGTGCCATACCTTGGACAGGGTCCGGAAACACCATATATTTT.

The gene calls are TRBV20-1 and TRBJ2-2; 13 nucleotides align to TRBD2. V lost 6 bases to trimming and J lost 7 bases; unmatched junction nucleotides: 5. This CDR3 comprises 14 residues. Per the germline V gene, CDR1 is DFQATT and CDR2 is SNEGSKA (reference sequence). DNA for the CDR3: TGCAGTGCAGGACTAGCGGGAGTCCACGGGGAGCTGTTTTTT. It codes for CSAGLAGVHGELFF.

The genes are TRBV4-3 and TRBJ2-2, with TRBD2 matching 10 bases. CDR1 is LGHNA, CDR2 YSLEER, per germline. The CDR3 is 17 residues long. V lost 4 bases and J lost 2; bases outside the gene matches: 7. The CDR3 is CASSRLTSGYNTGELFF. The CDR3, as DNA: TGCGCCAGCAGCCGACTGACTAGCGGGTACAACACCGGGGAGCTGTTTTTT.

This clonotype was observed at least ten times. The chain uses TRBV7-9 and TRBJ1-4; D gene unclear. There are 11 residues in the CDR3. V was cut by 8 bases and J by 5 bases, with 6 bases left in between. CDR1 and CDR2 (germline): SEHNR, FQNEAQ (reference sequence). In DNA, the CDR3 is TGTGCCAGCGGGGAGAATGAAAAACTGTTTTTT. It codes for CASGENEKLFF.

This clonotype was seen ten or more times. The chain links TRBV12-3 or TRBV12-4 to TRBJ2-5; 8 nucleotides match TRBD2. The CDR3 runs to 16 residues. The V gene end was trimmed by 6 bases and the J gene end by 4 bases; junction bases not matched to a gene: 13. The CDR3 here is CASSAGPAGVGETQYF. Written as DNA, the CDR3 is TGTGCCAGCAGCGCAGGACCAGCGGGAGTAGGAGAGACCCAGTACTTC.

A few counts support this clonotype. The V gene is TRBV29-1, the J gene TRBJ2-7; 9 bases align to TRBD1. CDR3 length: 13 residues. Per germline, CDR1 SQVTM and CDR2 ANQGSEA. The V gene end was trimmed by 5 bases and the J gene end by 3 bases; junction bases not matched to a gene: 5. CDR3 nucleotide sequence: TGCAGCGTTCCCGGGACAGGGTACTACGAGCAGTACTTC. This gives the protein CSVPGTGYYEQYF.

The sample holds many counts of this clonotype. The chain combines TRBV11-2 with TRBJ1-5; TRBD1 might be the D (5 bases). CDR3 length: 12 residues. From germline, CDR1 is SGHAT and CDR2 FQNNGV. The V gene lost 2 bases and the J gene lost 10 bases, with 9 bases spanning the gap. CDR3 loop: CASSLPGHPQHF. The CDR3 nucleotides are TGTGCCAGCAGCTTACCCGGACATCCCCAGCATTTT.

This clonotype was counted between two and nine times. The chain carries TRBV10-3 and TRBJ2-1; D is perhaps TRBD1 (6 bases). Trimming removed 5 bases from V and 7 bases from J, with 21 bases in between. Per germline, CDR1 ENHRY and CDR2 SYGVKD. The CDR3 has 16 amino acids. CDR3: CAISLEFTGSGNEQFF. CDR3 in DNA: TGTGCCATCAGTTTAGAATTTACAGGGAGTGGGAATGAGCAGTTCTTC.

In its sample, this clonotype was seen a few times. The genes are TRBV4-3 and TRBJ2-1; D may be TRBD2 (6 bases). Per the germline V gene, CDR1 is LGHNA and CDR2 is YSLEER. The CDR3 consists of 17 residues. V gave up 1 base and J gave up 0 bases, with 13 bases separating them. The CDR3 reads CASSQGKMTSSYNEQFF. Here the CDR3 DNA reads TGCGCCAGCAGCCAAGGGAAGATGACTAGCTCCTACAATGAGCAGTTCTTC.

The CDR3 here is CASNGGDETQYF. CDR3 in DNA: TGTGCCAGCAATGGGGGGGACGAGACCCAGTACTTC. This rearrangement joins TRBV7-8 to TRBJ2-5, with 7 bases that match TRBD2. CDR3 length: 12 residues. The V and J ends lost 7 bases and 5 bases, in that order; junction bases with no gene match: 4. The V gene's germline CDR1 is SGHVS and CDR2 FQNEAQ.